The 30 T cell receptor beta chains reported below all come from one sample, sequenced in a study of cytomegalovirus exposure and HLA in healthy donors. Primers: 60 Vbeta forward and 13 Jbeta reverse. TCRdb's table, derived via immunoSEQ multiplex PCR, lists solely in-frame clones and lacks some. Among about 130,000 clones listed, roughly 83% were seen once. The sample consisted of PBMCs. Receptors were obtained from a young man in good health and CMV-seropositive.

The chain recombines TRBV18 with TRBJ1-4; D remains unclear. Trimming removed 3 bases from V and 0 bases from J, with 5 bases in between. Germline loops: CDR1 KGHSH, CDR2 LQKENI. The length of the CDR3 is 14 residues. The CDR3 DNA reads TGTGCCAGCTCACCCGGTGCAACTAATGAAAAACTGTTTTTT. Protein product: CASSPGATNEKLFF.

CDR3 amino acids: CASSMDIYYGYTF. CDR3 coding DNA: TGTGCCAGCAGCATGGACATTTACTATGGCTACACCTTC. The chain uses TRBV5-5 and TRBJ1-2; D is possibly TRBD1 (5 bases). The CDR3 has 13 amino acids. V shed 4 bases and J shed 3 bases, with 10 bases lying between them. Germline V lookup: CDR1 SGHKS, CDR2 YYEKEE (reference sequence).

Concerning this clone: Other DNA variants within this sample encode the same CDR3. This chain connects TRBV19 to TRBJ1-1, with a possible D match to TRBD1 (5 bases). Germline V gene lookup returns CDR1 LNHDA and CDR2 SQIVND (reference sequence). This CDR3 contains 12 residues. V gave up 1 base and J gave up 6 bases, with 6 bases separating them. CDR3 in amino acids: CASSIGGAEAFF. The DNA of the CDR3 is TGTGCCAGTAGTATAGGGGGGGCTGAAGCTTTCTTT.

The chain joins TRBV2 to TRBJ1-2; 9 nucleotides align to TRBD1. The V segment lost 7 bases and the J segment 6 bases; nucleotides outside the gene matches: 15. The CDR3 is made up of 16 amino acids. Germline V lookup: CDR1 SNHLY, CDR2 FYNNEI. CDR3 region: CASIGPGQGKKNGYTF. CDR3 DNA sequence: TGTGCCAGCATCGGTCCCGGACAGGGGAAGAAGAATGGCTACACCTTC.

V gene TRBV15 combines with J gene TRBJ1-1; the match to TRBD1 covers 8 bases. Germline CDR1 is LNHNV and CDR2 is YYDKDF (reference sequence). This CDR3 has 20 amino acids. The trim removed 0 bases at V and 4 bases at J, leaving 19 bases unmatched. CDR3 amino acids: CATSREPNPGRGRVGTEAFF. The DNA of the CDR3 is TGTGCCACCAGCAGAGAACCCAACCCGGGCAGGGGGCGTGTCGGCACTGAAGCTTTCTTT.

The chain joins TRBV10-3 to TRBJ1-2; D is uncertain. This CDR3 has 13 amino acids. Germline CDR1 ENHRY, CDR2 SYGVKD. V gave up 0 bases and J gave up 4 bases, with 6 bases separating them. CDR3 sequence: CAISESAVYGYTF. The CDR3 nucleotides read TGTGCCATCAGTGAGTCGGCAGTCTATGGCTACACCTTC.

The rearrangement uses TRBV13 and TRBJ1-3; TRBD1 matches at 8 bases. V dropped 6 bases and J dropped 2; count of bases not matched to a gene: 12. The germline gives CDR1 PRHDT, CDR2 FYEKMQ (reference sequence). CDR3 size: 17 residues. CDR3 region: CASREGAGTGPGNTIYF. The CDR3 DNA follows: TGTGCCAGCAGAGAAGGGGCCGGGACAGGTCCTGGAAACACCATATATTTT.

This clone was observed many times. The chain employs TRBV5-6 and TRBJ2-7, with 12 positions matching TRBD1. The CDR3 sequence is 15 residues long. The ends lost 4 bases at V and 4 bases at J; junction bases unmatched: 6. Germline CDR1 is SGHDT and CDR2 is YYEEEE. The CDR3 region has the DNA TGTGCCAGCAGCGGCGGGACAGGGGGCTGGTACGAGCAGTACTTC. Its protein is CASSGGTGGWYEQYF.

The V gene is TRBV13, the J gene TRBJ1-3; 9 bases match TRBD1. From germline, CDR1 is PRHDT and CDR2 FYEKMQ (reference sequence). The J segment lost 5 bases and the V segment lost 4 bases, leaving 3 bases of the junction unmatched. This CDR3 has 14 residues. The CDR3 here is CASSSGQGRNTIYF. The CDR3 DNA sequence: TGTGCCAGCAGCTCTGGACAGGGGAGAAACACCATATATTTT. The whole variable domain, filled in from reference TRBV13 and TRBJ1-3, reads AAGVIQSPRHLIKEKRETATLKCYPIPRHDTVYWYQQGPGQDPQFLISFYEKMQSDKGSIPDRFSAQQFSDYHSELNMSSLELGDSALYFCASSSGQGRNTIYFGEGSWLTVV.

This clone was picked up one time. This chain links TRBV4-1 with TRBJ2-5; 7 nucleotides align to TRBD2. The junction had 7 bases not matched to a gene; V was cut back by 1 base and J by 2 bases. Germline lookup yields CDR1 MGHRA and CDR2 YSYEKL. This CDR3 is 16 amino acids long. CDR3 loop: CASSQAERGPQETQYF. The DNA of the CDR3 is TGCGCCAGCAGCCAAGCTGAGCGGGGTCCACAAGAGACCCAGTACTTC.

The chain carries TRBV28 and TRBJ2-1; D ambiguous. In germline, CDR1 is MDHEN, CDR2 SYDVKM. CDR3 length equals 15 residues. Trimming took 5 bases from V and 0 from J, leaving 11 bases between them. CDR3 DNA sequence: TGTGCCAGCAGTCCCCGAGGCAGCTCCTACAATGAGCAGTTCTTC. As protein: CASSPRGSSYNEQFF.

V and J are TRBV5-1 and TRBJ2-3; TRBD2 matches 12 bases. Germline values: CDR1 SGHRS, CDR2 YFSETQ. This CDR3 has 16 amino acids. The trim removed 3 bases at V and 5 bases at J, leaving 7 bases unmatched. DNA of the CDR3: TGCGCCAGCAGCTCCTCACTAGCGGGGGGAGGAGATACGCAGTATTTT. It is translated as CASSSSLAGGGDTQYF.

This chain uses TRBV28 with TRBJ2-7; no firm D call. The CDR3 has 12 residues. Trimming stripped 5 bases from V and 4 bases from J, with 9 bases between. The germline CDR1 and CDR2 sequences are MDHEN and SYDVKM. CDR3 DNA: TGTGCCAGCAGTGTCCTCGGTTACGAGCAGTACTTC. It codes for CASSVLGYEQYF.

V usage is TRBV30 and J usage is TRBJ2-5; TRBD2 aligns across 9 bases. The V gene end was trimmed by 5 bases and the J gene end by 5 bases; junction bases not matched to a gene: 3. Germline V lookup: CDR1 GTSNPN, CDR2 SVGIG (reference sequence). The CDR3 contains 12 residues. The CDR3 DNA sequence: TGTGCCTGGTCCGCGGGGGGGGAGACCCAGTACTTC. Its protein is CAWSAGGETQYF.

This clone was seen ten or more times. V gene TRBV6-1 combines with J gene TRBJ2-3; 10 bases align to TRBD2. CDR1 and CDR2 from the germline V gene are MNHNS and SASEGT. The CDR3 has 15 amino acids. With V trimmed by 0 bases and J by 4 bases, 1 base remained unmatched. CDR3 sequence (DNA): TGTGCCAGCAGTGAAGCTAGCGGGGGGCCAGATACGCAGTATTTT. Translated: CASSEASGGPDTQYF.

This clone was detected only a few times. The chain recombines TRBV27 with TRBJ2-7; 7 bases match TRBD1. The CDR3 is 12 amino acids. Germline values: CDR1 MNHEY, CDR2 SMNVEV (reference sequence). With 3 bases clipped from V and 6 bases from J, the junction kept 2 bases outside the gene matches. Written as DNA, the CDR3 is TGTGCCAGCAGTTTTAACAGGGGCGAGCAGTACTTC. Translated: CASSFNRGEQYF.

The genes are TRBV30 and TRBJ1-5; D not resolved. With 1 base removed from V and 4 bases from J, the gap between germline ends came to 11 bases. Germline V gene sequence: CDR1 GTSNPN, CDR2 SVGIG (reference sequence). The CDR3 spans 14 residues. In nucleotides, the CDR3 is TGTGCCTGGAGTGGGATGGGAGTGAATCAGCCCCAGCATTTT. This encodes CAWSGMGVNQPQHF. Drawing the rest from reference TRBV30 and TRBJ1-5, the complete variable domain is SQTIHQWPATLVQPVGSPLSLECTVEGTSNPNLYWYRQAAGRGLQLLFYSVGIGQISSEVPQNLSASRPQDRQFILSSKKLLLSDSGFYLCAWSGMGVNQPQHFGDGTRLSIL.

This clone was recorded once. This sequence joins TRBV27 and TRBJ2-3, with D maybe TRBD2 (6 bases). The germline gives CDR1 MNHEY, CDR2 SMNVEV (reference sequence). This CDR3 has 16 residues. Trimming cost V 2 bases and J 2 bases, with 14 bases left between them. This chain's CDR3 is CASSLIDGRYTDTQYF. The DNA for the CDR3 is TGTGCCAGCAGTTTAATTGACGGGAGATACACAGATACGCAGTATTTT.

The J gene is TRBJ2-5, the V gene TRBV5-1; 7 positions match TRBD2. After removal of 5 bases from V and 0 bases from J, the junction contained 13 bases not matched to a gene. The CDR3 runs 17 residues. CDR1 SGHRS and CDR2 YFSETQ come from the germline V gene. DNA for the CDR3: TGCGCCAGCAGTTCCGAACCGGGACTAAGGTACCAAGAGACCCAGTACTTC. It is translated as CASSSEPGLRYQETQYF.

The CDR3 sequence is CASSIFGETQYF. CDR3 nucleotides: TGTGCCAGTAGTATCTTCGGAGAGACCCAGTACTTC. The rearrangement links TRBV19 to TRBJ2-5; D is undetermined. Germline V gives CDR1 LNHDA, CDR2 SQIVND (reference sequence). Deletions cut 3 bases from V and 4 bases from J, with 6 bases between. This CDR3 region has 12 residues.

CDR3 region: CATGEGGQPQHF. The CDR3 DNA reads TGTGCCACCGGGGAGGGAGGACAGCCCCAGCATTTT. This chain uses TRBV7-8 with TRBJ1-5; D call uncertain. Germline values: CDR1 SGHVS, CDR2 FQNEAQ. The CDR3 loop spans 12 amino acids. V lost 10 bases to trimming and J lost 7 bases, with 14 bases between them.

This CDR3 is CASSTQGAHTEAFF. DNA of the CDR3: TGTGCCAGCAGTACACAGGGGGCCCACACTGAAGCTTTCTTT. This rearrangement joins TRBV6-1 to TRBJ1-1; 9 positions match TRBD1. V lost 5 bases and J lost 3; bases outside the gene matches: 4. Germline loops: CDR1 MNHNS, CDR2 SASEGT. The CDR3 totals 14 residues.

This clone was detected only once. The V gene is TRBV4-2, the J gene TRBJ2-3, with 7 nucleotides matching TRBD2. The CDR3 has 19 amino acids. Germline values: CDR1 LGHNA, CDR2 YNFKEQ. V was pared by 0 bases and J by 2 bases, with 14 bases of the junction left unmatched. Here the CDR3 reads CASSQEVWTQRGDTDTQYF. The DNA for the CDR3 is TGTGCCAGCAGCCAAGAGGTTTGGACGCAGCGGGGTGACACAGATACGCAGTATTTT.

In this sample, this clone turned up once. The V and J genes are TRBV10-2 and TRBJ1-5, with D unresolved. Germline lookup yields CDR1 WSHSY and CDR2 SAAADI. V lost 3 bases and J 1 base, leaving 10 bases between the germline ends. The CDR3 totals 15 residues. The CDR3 nucleotides read TGCGCCAGCAGTGATCCGGGGTCGAGCAATCAGCCCCAGCATTTT. Translated: CASSDPGSSNQPQHF.

This clone appeared a single time. This chain links TRBV2 with TRBJ2-3, with 7 nucleotides matching TRBD1. CDR1 and CDR2 from the germline V gene are SNHLY and FYNNEI. V lost 6 bases, J lost 3 bases, and 9 bases stayed unmatched. The CDR3 extends over 15 amino acids. This CDR3 reads CASRPQGVITDTQYF. The CDR3 bases are TGTGCCAGCAGACCCCAGGGGGTTATTACAGATACGCAGTATTTT.

As to this clone: The sample carries other DNA sequences with the same CDR3. This chain links TRBV19 with TRBJ2-5; 8 positions agree with TRBD2. The CDR3 spans 15 residues. V dropped 4 bases and J dropped 5; count of bases not matched to a gene: 9. Germline CDR1 is LNHDA and CDR2 is SQIVND (reference sequence). Here the CDR3 DNA reads TGTGCCAGTAGTACCCCGGGGGGGGGCAGGGAGACCCAGTACTTC. Protein sequence: CASSTPGGGRETQYF.

The chain carries TRBV21-1 and TRBJ2-7; TRBD1 is the table's D call and was not checked against the DNA. TRBV21-1 is classified as a pseudogene. This CDR3 region has 16 residues. CDR3 loop: CASSKVQGLGSYEQYF. CDR3 nucleotide sequence: TGTGCCAGCAGCAAAGTTCAGGGGTTAGGCTCCTACGAGCAGTACTTC.

CDR3 protein: CASASNTSHGETNYGYTF. The CDR3 bases are TGTGCCAGCGCCAGCAACACTTCGCATGGAGAAACTAACTATGGCTACACCTTC. The chain carries TRBV6-4 and TRBJ1-2; D is ambiguous. Looked up from germline, CDR1 is MRHNA and CDR2 is SNTAGT. The V and J ends lost 8 bases and 0 bases respectively, with 25 bases between them. The CDR3 runs to 18 residues.

This sequence joins TRBV6-6 and TRBJ2-1; 9 bases fit TRBD2. V lost 0 bases, J lost 2 bases, and 2 bases stayed unmatched. The CDR3 has 16 residues. Germline CDR1 MNHNY, CDR2 SVGAGI (reference sequence). The CDR3 region is CASSYSAGGPYNEQFF. The CDR3 DNA is TGTGCCAGCAGTTACTCAGCGGGGGGACCCTACAATGAGCAGTTCTTC.

The V gene is TRBV5-6, the J gene TRBJ1-1; D is undetermined. The germline CDR1 and CDR2 sequences are SGHDT and YYEEEE. The CDR3 has 15 amino acids. V was trimmed by 1 base and J by 3 bases, leaving 13 bases between them. The CDR3 sequence: CASSLRRGGYTEAFF. The DNA for the CDR3 is TGTGCCAGCAGCTTGCGGCGGGGAGGGTACACTGAAGCTTTCTTT.